Below are 26 T cell receptor beta chains sequenced from a single sample in a study of cytomegalovirus exposure and HLA in healthy donors (dated by TCRdb to between 2016 and 2019). The library was generated by the immunoSEQ multiplex PCR assay. TCRdb holds this immuneACCESS table with in-frame rearrangements only. Some clones are missing; in checked studies, unresolved V genes explain under half, and the rest has no known cause. Present in this sample are some 90,000 clones, 95% to 98% of which were seen just once. The ten largest clonotypes hold about 0.8% of the sample. The sequencing input was PBMCs. The receptors stem from a man between 18 and 29 years old in good health and CMV-seronegative.

The V gene is TRBV29-1, the J gene TRBJ2-1; the match to TRBD1 covers 9 bases. The CDR3 extends over 13 amino acids. The J segment lost 10 bases and the V segment lost 3 bases, leaving 7 bases of the junction unmatched. The germline gives CDR1 SQVTM, CDR2 ANQGSEA. CDR3 in DNA: TGCAGCGTTGATGTGACAGGGGGACGAGAGCAGTTCTTC. Protein sequence: CSVDVTGGREQFF.

This rearrangement joins TRBV29-1 to TRBJ2-1, with 7 bases identical to TRBD1. Germline V CDR1 and CDR2: SQVTM, ANQGSEA. V was clipped by 6 bases and J by 8 bases; unmatched bases: 13. CDR3 length equals 14 residues. As DNA, the CDR3 is TGCAGCGTATTCACCGGGACAGTATCCTATGAGCAGTTCTTC. Its translation: CSVFTGTVSYEQFF.

The chain recombines TRBV27 with TRBJ2-3, with D possibly being TRBD2 (5 bases). Germline-derived CDR1 and CDR2 are MNHEY and SMNVEV (reference sequence). The V and J ends lost 5 bases and 5 bases respectively, with 11 bases between them. The CDR3 is 13 residues long. Here the CDR3 reads CASSTDSRDTQYF. As DNA, the CDR3 is TGTGCCAGCAGTACGGACTCTCGAGATACGCAGTATTTT.

This sequence joins TRBV28 and TRBJ1-4; 7 bases agree with TRBD1. The J segment lost 8 bases and the V segment lost 2 bases, leaving 8 bases of the junction unmatched. The CDR3 runs to 15 residues. Germline V gene lookup returns CDR1 MDHEN and CDR2 SYDVKM. CDR3 amino acids: CASSLRQGLPEKLFF. CDR3 bases: TGTGCCAGCAGTTTAAGACAGGGATTACCAGAAAAACTGTTTTTT.

The chain carries TRBV30 and TRBJ2-3, with 9 bases lining up with TRBD2. V was pared by 2 bases and J by 5 bases, with 5 bases of the junction left unmatched. Germline loops: CDR1 GTSNPN, CDR2 SVGIG (reference sequence). The CDR3 is made up of 14 amino acids. This CDR3 reads CAWSLAGGGDTQYF. The CDR3 region has the DNA TGTGCCTGGAGTCTGGCGGGAGGGGGAGATACGCAGTATTTT. Looking up the rest from reference TRBV30 and TRBJ2-3 gives the full variable domain: SQTIHQWPATLVQPVGSPLSLECTVEGTSNPNLYWYRQAAGRGLQLLFYSVGIGQISSEVPQNLSASRPQDRQFILSSKKLLLSDSGFYLCAWSLAGGGDTQYFGPGTRLTVL.

The J gene is TRBJ2-3, the V gene TRBV2; no definite D call. Germline-derived CDR1 and CDR2 are SNHLY and FYNNEI. This CDR3 has 13 amino acids. V lost 7 bases, J lost 4 bases, and 12 bases lay in between. CDR3 sequence: CASKVLFPDTQYF. As DNA, the CDR3 is TGTGCCAGCAAGGTACTATTCCCAGATACGCAGTATTTT.

The CDR3 bases are TGTGCCAGCAGTTTAGGAGGGCAGCCCTATGGCTACACCTTC. Translated, it gives CASSLGGQPYGYTF. The rearrangement uses TRBV27 and TRBJ1-2; D is undetermined. Germline values: CDR1 MNHEY, CDR2 SMNVEV (reference sequence). V was trimmed by 2 bases and J by 4 bases, leaving 11 bases between them. This CDR3 has 14 amino acids.

V is TRBV6-5 and J is TRBJ1-1; D unclear. Deletions cut 6 bases from V and 4 bases from J, with 12 bases between. The CDR3 covers 13 residues. Germline CDR1 is MNHEY and CDR2 is SVGAGI. CDR3 region: CASRASRSTEAFF. The CDR3 coding sequence is TGTGCCAGCAGAGCCAGCCGGAGCACTGAAGCTTTCTTT.

The rearrangement links TRBV30 to TRBJ1-2; tentatively, D is TRBD1 (6 bases). Between the trimmed V and J ends, which lost 4 bases and 6 bases, there was a span of 15 bases. The CDR3 is made up of 13 amino acids. The germline V gene encodes CDR1 GTSNPN and CDR2 SVGIG (reference sequence). The DNA for the CDR3 is TGTGCCTGGACTCAGGGGAGGGCAGATGGCTACACCTTC. Translating it yields CAWTQGRADGYTF.

The chain combines TRBV4-3 with TRBJ2-2; 7 bases are shared with TRBD1. Germline CDR1 LGHNA, CDR2 YSLEER. V lost 2 bases to trimming and J lost 6 bases; unmatched junction nucleotides: 6. This CDR3 has 15 residues. The CDR3: CASSQPDRASGELFF. The CDR3 DNA follows: TGCGCCAGCAGCCAACCCGACAGGGCCTCCGGGGAGCTGTTTTTT.

J is TRBJ1-4 and V is TRBV4-1; D is undetermined. The germline CDR1 and CDR2 sequences are MGHRA and YSYEKL. The V gene lost 3 bases and the J gene lost 2 bases, with 13 bases spanning the gap. This CDR3 is 16 amino acids long. The CDR3 is CASSHKPEATNEKLFF. CDR3 bases: TGCGCCAGCAGCCACAAACCGGAGGCGACTAATGAAAAACTGTTTTTT.

This clone was found once. The CDR3 DNA sequence: TGTGCTAGTGGTTTGTCTAGTCCAGATACGCAGTATTTT. Its translation is CASGLSSPDTQYF. This chain links TRBV12-5 with TRBJ2-3, with D unresolved. CDR3 length: 13 residues. The V and J ends lost 2 bases and 4 bases respectively, with 7 bases between them. Germline CDR1 LGHNT, CDR2 FRNRAP.

This clone showed up just once. V gene TRBV4-1 combines with J gene TRBJ1-2; 10 nucleotides agree with TRBD1. Trimming cost V 4 bases and J 3 bases; bases outside gene matches: 5. Germline V gives CDR1 MGHRA, CDR2 YSYEKL. The CDR3 extends over 15 amino acids. CDR3 sequence reads: CASSRGTGVDYGYTF. As DNA, the CDR3 is TGCGCCAGCAGCCGAGGGACAGGGGTTGACTATGGCTACACCTTC.

This clone was detected once. This chain links TRBV28 with TRBJ1-1; 7 bases fit TRBD1. J was trimmed by 4 bases and V by 5 bases; bases with no gene match: 7. This CDR3 is 14 amino acids long. Germline loops: CDR1 MDHEN, CDR2 SYDVKM. CDR3 coding DNA: TGTGCCAGCAGTCAGGGGGGTTCGAGCACTGAAGCTTTCTTT. Its translation is CASSQGGSSTEAFF. The entire variable domain, with the rest obtained from reference TRBV28 and TRBJ1-1, is as follows: DVKVTQSSRYLVKRTGEKVFLECVQDMDHENMFWYRQDPGLGLRLIYFSYDVKMKEKGDIPEGYSVSREKKERFSLILESASTNQTSMYLCASSQGGSSTEAFFGQGTRLTVV.

This chain links TRBV28 with TRBJ1-1; 9 bases are a match to TRBD1. Germline CDR1 and CDR2: MDHEN and SYDVKM. The CDR3 length is 15 residues. The junction had 11 bases not matched to a gene; V was cut back by 7 bases and J by 5 bases. The CDR3 loop reads CASTLPTGGRTEAFF. DNA of the CDR3: TGTGCCAGCACCCTGCCTACAGGGGGCAGGACTGAAGCTTTCTTT.

This rearrangement joins TRBV28 to TRBJ1-2, with 7 bases that match TRBD1. Trimming removed 4 bases from V and 7 bases from J; junction bases left unmatched: 12. The CDR3 has 15 amino acids. In germline, CDR1 is MDHEN, CDR2 SYDVKM. CDR3 DNA: TGTGCCAGCAGTTCAGGAGGGGGCGTTACGGGTGGCTACACCTTC. It encodes CASSSGGGVTGGYTF.

The chain is built from TRBV11-1 and TRBJ2-2; tentative D call: TRBD2 (5 bases). Germline values: CDR1 SGHAT, CDR2 FQDESV (reference sequence). Trimming stripped 4 bases from V and 6 bases from J, with 15 bases between. The CDR3 has 15 amino acids. The CDR3 DNA is TGTGCCAGCAGCTCCTTCGATTTGGGAGCCGGGGAGCTGTTTTTT. Translating it yields CASSSFDLGAGELFF. The variable domain in full, with the rest retrieved from reference TRBV11-1 and TRBJ2-2, is EAEVAQSPRYKITEKSQAVAFWCDPISGHATLYWYRQILGQGPELLVQFQDESVVDDSQLPKDRFSAERLKGVDSTLKIQPAELGDSAMYLCASSSFDLGAGELFFGEGSRLTVL.

V gene TRBV2 combines with J gene TRBJ2-7; the match to TRBD2 covers 8 bases. The germline CDR1 and CDR2 sequences are SNHLY and FYNNEI. V shed 1 base, J shed 5 bases, and the junction held 4 bases outside the gene matches. This CDR3 comprises 14 residues. For the CDR3, the DNA is TGTGCCAGCAGTGAAGTCGGACTAGCTAACGAGCAGTACTTC. Translated, it gives CASSEVGLANEQYF.

The rearrangement joins TRBV7-8 to TRBJ2-7; TRBD2 agrees at 8 bases. The CDR3 is made up of 17 amino acids. Germline trimming cut 3 bases from V and 3 bases from J; bases unmatched to any gene: 13. Germline assignment: CDR1 SGHVS and CDR2 FQNEAQ. The CDR3 sequence is CASSFPKGSGSIYEQYF. Here the CDR3 DNA reads TGTGCCAGCAGCTTCCCCAAGGGGAGCGGGAGTATCTACGAGCAGTACTTC.

The gene calls are TRBV7-2 and TRBJ1-4, with D perhaps TRBD1 (5 bases). Trimming took 1 base from V and 8 from J, leaving 14 bases between them. The V gene's germline CDR1 is SGHTA and CDR2 FQGNSA. CDR3 length equals 15 residues. The CDR3 here is CASSLVPSGREKLFF. CDR3 bases: TGTGCCAGCAGCTTAGTTCCCTCAGGGAGGGAAAAACTGTTTTTT.

V gene TRBV6-1 combines with J gene TRBJ2-3; weak D call: TRBD2 (6 bases). This CDR3 spans 14 amino acids. V lost 6 bases and J lost 2, with 12 bases in between. From germline, CDR1 is MNHNS and CDR2 SASEGT. Written as DNA, the CDR3 is TGTGCCAGCAGCCGGCGGGGAACCACAGATACGCAGTATTTT. It yields the protein CASSRRGTTDTQYF.

The rearrangement joins TRBV10-3 to TRBJ2-7; TRBD2 matches 8 bases. Germline loops: CDR1 ENHRY, CDR2 SYGVKD. The CDR3 spans 13 residues. The V segment lost 8 bases and the J segment 6 bases; nucleotides outside the gene matches: 9. DNA of the CDR3: TGTGCCATCCGACCGGGGGGGGCTGGCGAGCAGTACGTC. It encodes CAIRPGGAGEQYV.

The J gene is TRBJ1-1, the V gene TRBV6-5; D remains unclear. V was pared by 8 bases and J by 1 base, with 11 bases between. CDR1 MNHEY and CDR2 SVGAGI come from the germline V gene. The CDR3 spans 13 residues. The CDR3 bases are TGTGCCAGCCAATGGGAGGGGAACACTGAAGCTTTCTTT. It specifies CASQWEGNTEAFF.

V gene TRBV27 combines with J gene TRBJ2-1; TRBD1 matches 7 bases. Losses at the gene ends were 7 bases for V and 8 bases for J; bases not matched to a gene: 14. This CDR3 is built from 15 residues. From germline, CDR1 is MNHEY and CDR2 SMNVEV (reference sequence). This CDR3 reads CASTLIPDRVDEQFF. CDR3 sequence (DNA): TGTGCCAGCACCTTGATCCCCGACAGGGTGGATGAGCAGTTCTTC.

This chain uses TRBV6-1 with TRBJ1-2, with D uncertain. V was trimmed by 2 bases and J by 1 base, leaving 8 bases between them. The germline CDR1 and CDR2 sequences are MNHNS and SASEGT. This CDR3 contains 14 residues. The DNA of the CDR3 is TGTGCCAGCAGTGAATCTCAGATTAACTATGGCTACACCTTC. The encoded protein is CASSESQINYGYTF.

The CDR3 DNA sequence: TGTGCCAGCATAAACCGGGGGAGTAACTATGGCTACACCTTC. Amino acids: CASINRGSNYGYTF. The chain carries TRBV28 and TRBJ1-2; a weak D match, TRBD1 (5 bases). The CDR3 has 14 amino acids. The V and J ends lost 7 bases and 1 base respectively, with 13 bases between them. Per the germline V gene, CDR1 is MDHEN and CDR2 is SYDVKM.